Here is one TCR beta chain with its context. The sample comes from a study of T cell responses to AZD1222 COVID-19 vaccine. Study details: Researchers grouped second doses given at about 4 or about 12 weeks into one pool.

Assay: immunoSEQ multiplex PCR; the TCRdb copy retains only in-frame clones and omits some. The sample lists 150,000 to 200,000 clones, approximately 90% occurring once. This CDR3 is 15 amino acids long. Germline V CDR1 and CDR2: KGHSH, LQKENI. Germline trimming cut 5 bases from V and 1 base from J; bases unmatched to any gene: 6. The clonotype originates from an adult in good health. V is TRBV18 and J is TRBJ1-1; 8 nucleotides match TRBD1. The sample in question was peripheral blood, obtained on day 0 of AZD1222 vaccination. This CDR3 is CASSSRQGSNTEAFF. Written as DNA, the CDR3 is TGTGCCAGCTCATCAAGACAGGGGTCGAACACTGAAGCTTTCTTT.